This T cell receptor beta chain was identified during a study of T-cell reconstitution after alpha-beta-depleted transplantation in children. Study-wide findings and caveats: About two months after transplant, alpha-beta T cells reportedly came from several hundred expanded graft clones.

Preparation of the TCRbeta library used unique molecular identifiers. TCRdb reprocessed the PCR reads via MiXCR and lists one record per CDR3 protein. The sample contains about a million distinct CDR3 sequences, about 26% of which appear only once. V was cut by 7 bases and J by 2 bases, with 27 bases left in between. Germline V lookup: CDR1 SGHVS, CDR2 FNYEAQ. CDR3 length equals 18 residues. As to this clonotype: As yet, its antigen is unknown.

The receptor's source is a boy under two years old who had a stem cell transplant for SCID, so the T cells may come from the graft donor. The sample here was PBMCs, mostly from graft donor cells, taken 360 days after TCRalphabeta/CD19-depleted stem cell transplant. This sequence joins TRBV7-6 and TRBJ2-7, with a tentative D call TRBD1 (5 bases). The CDR3 loop is CASTPMDLPGLGPYEQYF. The DNA of the CDR3 is TGTGCCAGCACCCCAATGGACCTTCCAGGGTTGGGGCCCTACGAGCAGTACTTC.